This entry concerns a single TCR beta chain. Measured with immunoSEQ multiplex PCR; TCRdb has only the in-frame clones, and not every one. The sample lists tens of thousands of clones, approximately 90% seen once, with more than 0.85% in the top ten. Peripheral blood came from all dose cohorts at three timepoints. The data belong to a study of OX40 agonist ivuxolimab in advanced cancers. For the study at large: Patient treatment consisted of intravenous ivuxolimab administration every 2 weeks at 0.01 to 10 mg/kg. Prior anti-PD-1, anti-PD-L1 or anti-CTLA-4 therapy was allowed; approximately 40% had some. Partial responses were observed in three patients, of whom one had hepatocellular carcinoma and two had cutaneous melanoma.

The specimen comprised CD4+ or CD8+ T cells sorted from blood, sampled in a trial of the OX40 agonist ivuxolimab. The clonotype originates from an adult with an advanced solid tumor such as melanoma, head and neck, liver or kidney cancer.

CDR3: CASSEGTTGELFF. CDR3 nucleotides: TGTGCCAGCAGCGAGGGGACTACCGGGGAGCTGTTTTTT. This rearrangement joins TRBV9 to TRBJ2-2; D may be TRBD2 (6 bases). V was cut by 3 bases and J by 5 bases, with 8 bases left in between. The CDR3 covers 13 residues. Per germline, CDR1 SGDLS and CDR2 YYNGEE.